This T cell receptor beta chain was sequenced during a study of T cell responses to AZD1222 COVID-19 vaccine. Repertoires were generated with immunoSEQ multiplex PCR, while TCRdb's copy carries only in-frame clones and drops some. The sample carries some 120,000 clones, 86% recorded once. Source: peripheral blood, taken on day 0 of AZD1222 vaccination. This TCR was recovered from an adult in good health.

The CDR3 DNA follows: TGTGCCAGCAGTCAGACAGGGGGTGAGCAGTTCTTC. Its translation: CASSQTGGEQFF. The chain employs TRBV12-3 or TRBV12-4 and TRBJ2-1; 9 bases align to TRBD1. J gave up 9 bases and V 5 bases, and 2 bases lay outside the gene matches. This CDR3 spans 12 amino acids.